These T cell receptor beta chains were read from a single sample in a study of CD8+CD57+ T cells in acquired aplastic anemia. MiXCR, run by TCRdb on the reads, gives a single entry per CDR3 protein. Among under 350,000 distinct CDR3 sequences listed, roughly three fifths were seen once. Sequences were obtained from sorted CD4+, CD8+, or CD8+CD57+ T cells (not recorded which) from PBMCs. These receptors all stem from a human donor with severe aplastic anemia or a healthy control (not recorded which). Each CDR3 is given with its conserved first and last residue. Fields, in order: clone size, V gene, J gene, D gene, CDR3 protein, CDR3 DNA. A D gene is named only where the DNA matches it firmly. The size of a clone is reported for some rows only, either as once, few or many, or as a class for expanded clones.

-	TRBV7-9	TRBJ2-3	-	CASSLAPPGGRSTDTQYF	TGTGCCAGCAGCTTAGCGCCTCCGGGCGGGCGGAGCACAGATACGCAGTATTTT
-	TRBV7-2	TRBJ2-5	-	CASSLEGLPGEGETQYF	TGTGCCAGCAGCTTAGAAGGCCTACCAGGGGAAGGAGAGACCCAGTACTTC
-	TRBV10-3	TRBJ2-3	-	CAISAGTLGNQGQYF	TGTGCCATCAGTGCCGGAACGTTGGGAAATCAGGGGCAGTATTTT
-	TRBV7-9	TRBJ2-7	-	CASGKNGEQYF	TGTGCCAGCGGTAAGAATGGCGAGCAGTACTTC
-	TRBV15	TRBJ1-2	TRBD1	CATRSSGGVGYTF	TGTGCCACCAGATCCTCAGGGGGAGTTGGCTACACCTTC
few	TRBV15	TRBJ1-2	-	CATSLEKQSGYTF	TGTGCCACCAGCCTCGAGAAGCAGTCTGGCTACACCTTC
-	TRBV20-1	TRBJ2-7	TRBD2	CSANPGLAGGVLYEQYF	TGCAGTGCCAACCCGGGACTAGCGGGAGGGGTCCTCTACGAGCAGTACTTC
-	TRBV7-7	TRBJ2-7	-	CASSPGVRGFSREQYF	TGTGCTAGCAGTCCGGGAGTGAGGGGGTTTTCGAGAGAGCAGTACTTC
-	TRBV9	TRBJ2-7	TRBD2	CASSYRAGGVYEQYF	TGTGCCAGCAGTTACAGGGCGGGGGGGGTTTACGAGCAGTACTTC
-	TRBV7-2	TRBJ2-3	-	CASSLGLITDTQYF	TGTGCCAGCAGCTTGGGACTTATCACAGATACGCAGTATTTT
many	TRBV29-1	TRBJ2-5	-	CSVVGFQETQYF	TGCAGCGTTGTCGGCTTCCAAGAGACCCAGTACTTC
few	TRBV24-1	TRBJ2-5	TRBD2	CATSDSTSRKETQYF	TGTGCCACCAGTGACTCGACTAGCCGAAAAGAGACCCAGTACTTC
-	TRBV2	TRBJ2-5	TRBD2	CASSGLAGGKTQYF	TGTGCCAGCAGCGGACTAGCGGGAGGAAAGACCCAGTACTTC
many	TRBV5-6	TRBJ1-6	-	CASSFYSSPLHF	TGTGCCAGCAGCTTTTATTCTTCACCCCTCCACTTT
once	TRBV24-1	TRBJ1-1	TRBD1	CATSDPGQGAEAFF	TGTGCCACCAGTGACCCGGGACAGGGGGCTGAAGCTTTCTTT
few	TRBV7-7	TRBJ2-7	-	CASSPLGIHEQYF	TGTGCTAGCAGCCCCCTCGGGATCCACGAGCAGTACTTC
few	TRBV3-2	TRBJ2-4	-	CASSQDDRGLAKNIQYF	TGTGCCAGCAGCCAAGATGATCGGGGTTTAGCCAAAAACATTCAGTACTTC
-	TRBV2	TRBJ2-1	TRBD2	CASSYSGEPYNEQFF	TGTGCCAGCAGTTATAGCGGGGAGCCCTACAATGAGCAGTTCTTC
-	TRBV18	TRBJ2-2	TRBD1	CASSPNRQGPGEPFF	TGTGCCAGCTCACCTAACCGACAGGGCCCAGGGGAGCCGTTTTTT
-	TRBV18	TRBJ1-1	TRBD1	CASSNKQGMNTEAFF	TGTGCCAGCTCAAATAAACAGGGGATGAACACTGAAGCTTTCTTT
-	TRBV20-1	TRBJ1-1	-	CSAILGRNTEAFF	TGCAGTGCTATCCTAGGTCGGAACACTGAAGCTTTCTTT
-	TRBV19	TRBJ2-7	-	CASSKGNYEQYF	TGTGCCAGTAGTAAAGGGAACTACGAGCAGTACTTC
many	TRBV5-1	TRBJ1-3	-	CASSLKQGVSGNTIYF	TGCGCCAGCAGCTTGAAACAGGGAGTGTCTGGAAACACCATATATTTT
-	TRBV10-3	TRBJ2-4	TRBD1	CAIRDDRGRNIQYF	TGTGCCATCAGAGACGACAGGGGGCGGAACATTCAGTACTTC
few	TRBV10-3	TRBJ1-1	-	CAIFDRYEAFF	TGTGCCATCTTTGACCGATATGAAGCTTTCTTT
-	TRBV20-1	TRBJ2-1	TRBD2	CSASRAGGPNNEQFF	TGCAGTGCTAGTAGGGCGGGAGGGCCAAACAATGAGCAGTTCTTC
-	TRBV25-1	TRBJ1-2	-	CASVEEGISGKGRYGYTF	TGTGCCAGCGTTGAAGAGGGAATTTCAGGGAAAGGTCGCTATGGCTACACCTTC
-	TRBV24-1	TRBJ1-2	-	CATSDPDRGYTF	TGTGCCACCAGTGACCCCGACAGGGGCTACACCTTC
many	TRBV5-6	TRBJ2-2	-	CASSLPGQNTGELFF	TGTGCCAGCAGCTTGCCGGGACAGAACACCGGGGAGCTGTTTTTT
-	TRBV13	TRBJ1-2	-	CASSKRSGNYGYTF	TGTGCCAGCAGCAAACGTTCCGGAAACTATGGCTACACCTTC
many	TRBV6-5	TRBJ1-2	-	CASSYSRGANYGYTF	TGTGCCAGCAGTTACTCCCGGGGAGCTAACTATGGCTACACCTTC
few	TRBV2	TRBJ1-5	-	CAAFGTEGNQPQHF	TGTGCCGCCTTCGGGACCGAGGGAAATCAGCCCCAGCATTTT
many	TRBV29-1	TRBJ1-1	-	CSGLRADEAFF	TGCAGCGGTCTACGGGCCGATGAAGCTTTCTTT
few	TRBV29-1	TRBJ1-1	-	CSVTRSDPNTEAFF	TGCAGCGTGACAAGGTCTGACCCGAACACTGAAGCTTTCTTT
many	TRBV18	TRBJ2-7	-	CASSPTDAYEQYF	TGTGCCAGCTCACCAACAGATGCCTACGAGCAGTACTTC
few	TRBV20-1	TRBJ2-3	-	CSAKRTTDTQYF	TGCAGTGCTAAGAGGACTACAGATACGCAGTATTTT
once	TRBV7-2	TRBJ2-1	-	CASSLTHLDLEQFF	TGTGCCAGCAGCTTAACTCACTTGGACCTGGAGCAGTTCTTC
few	TRBV19	TRBJ1-4	-	CASSIRQHEKLFF	TGTGCCAGTAGTATCAGACAGCATGAAAAACTGTTTTTT
few	TRBV7-3	TRBJ1-2	-	CASSLSDYGKYGYTF	TGTGCCAGCAGCTTAAGCGACTACGGAAAATATGGCTACACCTTC
many	TRBV5-5	TRBJ2-7	-	CASSPKGISYEQYF	TGTGCCAGCAGCCCCAAAGGTATATCCTACGAGCAGTACTTC
-	TRBV25-1	TRBJ1-6	TRBD1	CASSERGTGEDSPLHF	TGTGCCAGCAGTGAGCGGGGGACAGGGGAAGATTCACCCCTCCACTTT
many	TRBV5-1	TRBJ1-1	TRBD1	CASSFGQGREAFF	TGCGCCAGCAGCTTCGGACAGGGGCGTGAAGCTTTCTTT
-	TRBV9	TRBJ1-1	-	CASSGASMNTEAFF	TGTGCCAGCTCGGGGGCCAGTATGAACACTGAAGCTTTCTTT
-	TRBV7-8	TRBJ1-3	TRBD1	CASSYDRDRSGNTIYF	TGTGCCAGCAGCTACGACAGGGATCGATCAGGAAACACCATATATTTT
-	TRBV29-1	TRBJ2-1	TRBD2	CSVDYLGTSRNEQFF	TGCAGCGTTGACTATCTTGGGACTAGTCGGAATGAGCAGTTCTTC